This T cell receptor (beta chain) derives from a study of T cell changes during pregnancy in multiple sclerosis. Here immunoSEQ multiplex PCR was the method, and the copy in TCRdb shows in-frame clones only, minus some. Here the sample spans 65,000 to 80,000 clones, roughly nine tenths being singletons. CDR1 MNHEY and CDR2 SMNVEV come from the germline V gene (reference sequence). The CDR3 has 14 amino acids. Trimming pared 6 bases from V and 4 bases from J, leaving 15 bases between. The sequence came from a female donor with multiple sclerosis, enrolled in a pregnancy study. The sequencing here drew on CD4+ T cells from peripheral blood mononuclear cells, taken before pregnancy. This rearrangement joins TRBV27 to TRBJ1-2; a weak D match, TRBD1 (5 bases). In DNA, the CDR3 is TGTGCCAGCAGACGCACTCAGGGCTCCTATGGCTACACCTTC. This encodes CASRRTQGSYGYTF.